This entry features one T cell receptor beta chain sequence. The data originate from a study of blood T cell repertoires in COVID-19. Study-wide context: Acute-phase and convalescent COVID-19 samples originated in the United States, Italy and Spain. Nucleic acid was either cDNA or gDNA, and it came from T cells, B-cell-depleted T cells, or PBMCs.

Across about two dozen US areas, participants ranged in age from about 18 to 90 years. Assay used: immunoSEQ multiplex PCR; TCRdb lists only in-frame clones, some missing. This table has 250,000 to 350,000 clones, roughly 85% appearing once. The sequenced material came from PBMCs or T cells enriched from blood (not recorded which). The clonotype was recovered from a woman aged 40 to 50 who had recovered from COVID-19.

For the CDR3, the DNA is TGTGCCAGCAGTTTTGACCTAGCAGCGGATACGCAGTATTTT. This encodes CASSFDLAADTQYF. The genes are TRBV28 and TRBJ2-3; D perhaps matches TRBD2 (5 bases). The CDR3 runs to 14 residues. CDR1 MDHEN and CDR2 SYDVKM come from the germline V gene. Trimming removed 3 bases from V and 6 bases from J, with 13 bases in between.